Each of the 32 T cell receptor beta chains below was sequenced from the same sample in a study of human versus mouse CDR3 diversity and MHC coevolution. TCRdb's copy holds only in-frame clones and misses some; the assay was immunoSEQ multiplex PCR. The sample consists of about 60,000 clones, 94% of them appearing once. Sequencing was done on a sample of naive CD4+ T cells from blood. Described subset: CD45RO-negative CD62L-positive naive CD4 T cells. Receptors originate from a person aged 60 to 70 in good health.

This rearrangement joins TRBV10-3 to TRBJ2-5; TRBD2 aligns across 10 bases. There are 18 residues in the CDR3. Germline lookup yields CDR1 ENHRY and CDR2 SYGVKD. V shed 3 bases, J shed 4 bases, and the junction held 14 bases outside the gene matches. Here the CDR3 reads CAISDIGTSDPAGETQYF. The CDR3 nucleotides are TGTGCCATCAGTGACATCGGGACTAGCGATCCCGCAGGAGAGACCCAGTACTTC.

This sequence joins TRBV7-2 and TRBJ2-5, with D possibly TRBD2 on 7 matching bases. This CDR3 contains 15 residues. The V gene's germline CDR1 is SGHTA and CDR2 FQGNSA. V dropped 6 bases and J dropped 4 bases, with 18 bases sitting between them. Here the CDR3 DNA reads TGTGCCAGCAGACCCCGAGGGGGGGGCAGAGAGACCCAGTACTTC. Translating gives CASRPRGGGRETQYF. Full variable domain (outside the CDR3, taken from reference TRBV7-2 and TRBJ2-5): GAGVSQSPSNKVTEKGKDVELRCDPISGHTALYWYRQSLGQGLEFLIYFQGNSAPDKSGLPSDRFSAERTGGSVSTLTIQRTQQEDSAVYLCASRPRGGGRETQYFGPGTRLLVL.

This rearrangement joins TRBV7-9 to TRBJ2-5, with 9 bases that match TRBD1. V shed 5 bases, J shed 5 bases, and the junction held 21 bases outside the gene matches. Germline V gives CDR1 SEHNR, CDR2 FQNEAQ (reference sequence). The CDR3 has 19 amino acids. As DNA, the CDR3 is TGTGCCAGCAGCCCTGCCCGGACAGGGGCGCGGTCGGTTTCGGAGACCCAGTACTTC. Its protein product is CASSPARTGARSVSETQYF.

This chain joins TRBV2 and TRBJ1-2; D possibly corresponds to TRBD1 (5 bases). The germline V gene has CDR1 SNHLY and CDR2 FYNNEI. CDR3 length: 16 residues. V was trimmed by 3 bases and J by 3 bases, leaving 17 bases between them. The CDR3 here is CASSDRLGTGDYGYTF. DNA for the CDR3: TGTGCCAGCAGTGATCGTCTCGGGACTGGTGACTATGGCTACACCTTC. Supplemented by reference TRBV2 and TRBJ1-2, the full variable domain reads EPEVTQTPSHQVTQMGQEVILRCVPISNHLYFYWYRQILGQKVEFLVSFYNNEISEKSEIFDDQFSVERPDGSNFTLKIRSTKLEDSAMYFCASSDRLGTGDYGYTFGSGTRLTVV.

The count of this clone is one. The chain combines TRBV30 with TRBJ2-5; possible D gene TRBD2, 6 bases. The germline V gene encodes CDR1 GTSNPN and CDR2 SVGIG (reference sequence). V shed 7 bases and J shed 5 bases, with 14 bases lying between them. The CDR3 runs to 12 residues. The CDR3 is CASEEGGETQYF. The CDR3 region has the DNA TGTGCCTCGGAGGAGGGAGGTGAGACCCAGTACTTC.

CDR3 region: CASSWASTDTQYF. The CDR3 DNA reads as TGTGCCAGCAGCTGGGCGAGCACAGATACGCAGTATTTT. This chain links TRBV25-1 with TRBJ2-3, with unresolved D. Germline V gives CDR1 MGHDK, CDR2 SYGVNS. With 6 bases removed from V and 0 bases from J, the gap between germline ends came to 7 bases. CDR3 length: 13 residues.

The V call is TRBV2, the J call TRBJ1-3; D is ambiguous. The V gene lost 6 bases and the J gene lost 2 bases, with 5 bases spanning the gap. CDR1 SNHLY and CDR2 FYNNEI come from the germline V gene. The CDR3 consists of 12 residues. CDR3 in amino acids: CASSSAGNTIYF. The CDR3, as DNA: TGTGCCAGCAGCTCAGCTGGAAACACCATATATTTT. The whole variable domain, filled in from reference TRBV2 and TRBJ1-3, reads EPEVTQTPSHQVTQMGQEVILRCVPISNHLYFYWYRQILGQKVEFLVSFYNNEISEKSEIFDDQFSVERPDGSNFTLKIRSTKLEDSAMYFCASSSAGNTIYFGEGSWLTVV.

CDR3 nucleotide sequence: TGTGCCTGGAGTGATACAAACTCACCCCTCCACTTT. Encoded protein: CAWSDTNSPLHF. V gene TRBV30 combines with J gene TRBJ1-6; unclear D gene. V shed 1 base and J shed 10 bases, with 8 bases lying between them. Per germline, CDR1 GTSNPN and CDR2 SVGIG (reference sequence). This CDR3 contains 12 residues.

CDR3 DNA sequence: TGTGCCAGCAGCTTTAACTTTAGATCATCGGGGGGCTCCTACGAGCAGTACTTC. Translation: CASSFNFRSSGGSYEQYF. The chain joins TRBV11-2 to TRBJ2-5; 7 bases align to TRBD2. Gene TRBJ2-7 matches the end of the DNA better, so the J call may be wrong. The germline gives CDR1 SGHAT, CDR2 FQNNGV. The CDR3 totals 18 residues.

This rearrangement joins TRBV11-2 to TRBJ2-2; D might be TRBD2 (6 bases). The germline V gene has CDR1 SGHAT and CDR2 FQNNGV. The CDR3 totals 15 residues. The V and J ends lost 5 bases and 4 bases respectively, with 14 bases between them. DNA of the CDR3: TGTGCCAGCAGCCCCGGGACTCAGCGCACCGGGGAGCTGTTTTTT. Protein: CASSPGTQRTGELFF.

The genes are TRBV27 and TRBJ2-3; D is perhaps TRBD2 (5 bases). Looked up from germline, CDR1 is MNHEY and CDR2 is SMNVEV (reference sequence). CDR3 length: 15 amino acids. The V and J ends lost 4 bases and 6 bases respectively, with 17 bases between them. CDR3 loop: CASSYELPGVDTQYF. CDR3 coding DNA: TGTGCCAGCAGTTATGAGCTGCCCGGGGTGGATACGCAGTATTTT.

V usage is TRBV11-1 and J usage is TRBJ2-7; 9 bases line up with TRBD1. Per the germline V gene, CDR1 is SGHAT and CDR2 is FQDESV (reference sequence). CDR3 size: 13 residues. The trim removed 6 bases at V and 5 bases at J, leaving 5 bases unmatched. The CDR3 DNA reads TGTGCCAGCAGATCACAGGGGGCCAACGAGCAGTACTTC. Protein sequence: CASRSQGANEQYF.

J is TRBJ1-2 and V is TRBV18, with D maybe TRBD1 (5 bases). The CDR3 runs 15 residues. Germline V gene data show CDR1 as KGHSH and CDR2 as LQKENI. Trimming left V 3 bases short and J 2 bases short, with 13 bases between. Written as DNA, the CDR3 is TGTGCCAGCTCACCCTCGGGACTTTCGAACTATGGCTACACCTTC. This sequence encodes CASSPSGLSNYGYTF.

The CDR3 DNA follows: TGTGCCAGCAGCCCTAAGTTTGACACAGATACGCAGTATTTT. Protein product: CASSPKFDTDTQYF. The chain recombines TRBV5-4 with TRBJ2-3, with no clear D. The V gene lost 4 bases and the J gene lost 2 bases, with 11 bases spanning the gap. The CDR3 has 14 residues. Germline assignment: CDR1 SGHNT and CDR2 YYREEE (reference sequence).

As DNA, the CDR3 is TGTGCCAGCAGTTTTCGACAGGGTGGTTCGGGTGAGCAGTACTTC. Protein sequence: CASSFRQGGSGEQYF. This chain uses TRBV27 with TRBJ2-7, with 7 positions matching TRBD1. Germline V gives CDR1 MNHEY, CDR2 SMNVEV (reference sequence). V shed 3 bases, J shed 7 bases, and the junction held 12 bases outside the gene matches. The length of the CDR3 is 15 residues.

This chain uses TRBV2 with TRBJ2-5, with 10 positions matching TRBD1. There are 17 residues in the CDR3. J lost 5 bases, V lost 2 bases, and 11 bases had no gene match. CDR1 SNHLY and CDR2 FYNNEI come from the germline V gene. The CDR3 region is CASSEFETGGLRETQYF. CDR3 DNA: TGTGCCAGCAGTGAATTTGAGACAGGGGGCCTTAGGGAGACCCAGTACTTC.

The chain has TRBV5-6 and TRBJ2-3; D possibly corresponds to TRBD1 (6 bases). V lost 1 base and J 1 base, leaving 19 bases between the germline ends. This CDR3 has 18 amino acids. Germline CDR1 is SGHDT and CDR2 is YYEEEE. CDR3 protein: CASSLWGRWAQGTDTQYF. CDR3 bases: TGTGCCAGCAGCTTGTGGGGGCGGTGGGCACAAGGCACAGATACGCAGTATTTT.

The chain joins TRBV7-9 to TRBJ2-5; D uncertain. Germline V CDR1 and CDR2: SEHNR, FQNEAQ (reference sequence). The CDR3 runs to 13 residues. V was shortened by 3 bases and J by 0 bases, with 5 bases between the two germline ends. The CDR3 is CASSFDYQETQYF. DNA of the CDR3: TGTGCCAGCAGCTTCGACTACCAAGAGACCCAGTACTTC. Full variable domain (remainder filled in from reference TRBV7-9 and TRBJ2-5): DTGVSQNPRHKITKRGQNVTFRCDPISEHNRLYWYRQTLGQGPEFLTYFQNEAQLEKSRLLSDRFSAERPKGSFSTLEIQRTEQGDSAMYLCASSFDYQETQYFGPGTRLLVL.

The chain joins TRBV11-2 to TRBJ1-1; unclear D gene. This CDR3 comprises 14 residues. Trimming pared 0 bases from V and 5 bases from J, leaving 10 bases between. Germline-derived CDR1 and CDR2 are SGHAT and FQNNGV. The CDR3 reads CASSLDTWETEAFF. DNA of the CDR3: TGTGCCAGCAGCTTAGATACATGGGAGACTGAAGCTTTCTTT.

The chain has TRBV5-1 and TRBJ2-1; 8 positions match TRBD1. V was clipped by 3 bases and J by 0 bases; unmatched bases: 5. The CDR3 length is 16 residues. Germline V gene lookup returns CDR1 SGHRS and CDR2 YFSETQ. In DNA form, the CDR3 reads TGCGCCAGCAGCTCCACACAGGGGGTCTCCTACAATGAGCAGTTCTTC. The encoded protein is CASSSTQGVSYNEQFF. Using reference TRBV5-1 and TRBJ2-1 for the parts outside the CDR3, the full variable domain is KAGVTQTPRYLIKTRGQQVTLSCSPISGHRSVSWYQQTPGQGLQFLFEYFSETQRNKGNFPGRFSGRQFSNSRSEMNVSTLELGDSALYLCASSSTQGVSYNEQFFGPGTRLTVL.

The V and J genes are TRBV19 and TRBJ2-5; TRBD1 aligns across 7 bases. V gave up 5 bases and J gave up 1 base; unmatched junction bases: 4. CDR3 length equals 14 residues. The germline CDR1 and CDR2 sequences are LNHDA and SQIVND (reference sequence). CDR3 sequence: CASSSSGGQETQYF. CDR3 coding DNA: TGTGCCAGTAGTTCATCAGGGGGCCAAGAGACCCAGTACTTC.

The CDR3 loop reads CASSLDLGRNTEAFF. The CDR3 nucleotides read TGCGCCAGCAGCTTGGACCTGGGCCGGAACACTGAAGCTTTCTTT. The chain recombines TRBV5-1 with TRBJ1-1; no definite D call. The CDR3 is 15 amino acids. Per germline, CDR1 SGHRS and CDR2 YFSETQ. The ends were cut back, 0 bases at V and 1 base at J, with 10 bases in the middle.

In its sample, this clone was seen once. The CDR3 reads CASSIDSRQGNQPQHF. The CDR3 nucleotides are TGTGCCAGTAGTATAGATTCCCGACAGGGAAATCAGCCCCAGCATTTT. The chain uses TRBV19 and TRBJ1-5; 7 bases agree with TRBD1. CDR1 LNHDA and CDR2 SQIVND come from the germline V gene (reference sequence). There are 16 residues in the CDR3. Losses at the gene ends were 0 bases for V and 4 bases for J; bases not matched to a gene: 6.

This rearrangement joins TRBV5-4 to TRBJ2-7; 7 positions agree with TRBD2. Germline values: CDR1 SGHNT, CDR2 YYREEE (reference sequence). The CDR3 loop spans 15 amino acids. V lost 0 bases to trimming and J lost 6 bases; unmatched junction nucleotides: 9. CDR3 protein: CASSLAAGEASEQYF. The CDR3 DNA reads as TGTGCCAGCAGCTTGGCCGCGGGGGAAGCGAGCGAGCAGTACTTC.

The gene calls are TRBV7-3 and TRBJ2-2, with 11 bases matching TRBD2. The junction had 9 bases not matched to a gene; V was cut back by 6 bases and J by 6 bases. CDR3 length: 16 amino acids. Per the germline V gene, CDR1 is SGHTA and CDR2 is FQGTGA. The CDR3 here is CASSPSGTSGPGELFF. Here the CDR3 DNA reads TGTGCCAGCAGTCCCTCCGGGACTAGCGGTCCCGGGGAGCTGTTTTTT.

The chain links TRBV7-3 to TRBJ1-1, with 11 bases matching TRBD1. The CDR3 is made up of 15 amino acids. Trimming cost V 5 bases and J 3 bases; bases outside gene matches: 5. The germline CDR1 and CDR2 sequences are SGHTA and FQGTGA. The CDR3, as DNA: TGTGCCAGCAGCCCTGGACAGGGGGCGGACACTGAAGCTTTCTTT. Residues: CASSPGQGADTEAFF.

This clone has a single count. The rearrangement joins TRBV5-1 to TRBJ2-5; 7 nucleotides align to TRBD1. The J call may be incorrect, as the DNA end agrees better with TRBJ2-7. CDR1 is SGHRS, CDR2 YFSETQ, per germline. The CDR3 consists of 14 residues. CDR3 nucleotide sequence: TGCGCCAGCAGCCCCCGGGACAGCCCCTACGAGCAGTACTTC. Protein sequence: CASSPRDSPYEQYF.

The chain recombines TRBV5-5 with TRBJ1-5; D is uncertain. The CDR3 length is 14 residues. Germline CDR1 and CDR2: SGHKS and YYEKEE (reference sequence). Trimming shortened V by 0 bases and J by 1 base, and 5 bases separated the two germline ends. In nucleotides, the CDR3 is TGTGCCAGCAGCTTGGTCGTAAGCAATCAGCCCCAGCATTTT. As protein: CASSLVVSNQPQHF.

The chain employs TRBV19 and TRBJ2-7, with TRBD2 as a possible D gene (7 bases). From germline, CDR1 is LNHDA and CDR2 SQIVND (reference sequence). V lost 4 bases and J lost 2, with 18 bases in between. The CDR3 sequence is 16 residues long. Written as DNA, the CDR3 is TGTGCCAGTAGTACCCCATCGGCGGGGGCCCCCTACGAGCAGTACTTC. Residues: CASSTPSAGAPYEQYF.

The J gene is TRBJ2-2, the V gene TRBV2; D might be TRBD1 (6 bases). The CDR3 has 13 amino acids. Germline values: CDR1 SNHLY, CDR2 FYNNEI. V lost 6 bases and J lost 4, with 9 bases in between. Here the CDR3 DNA reads TGTGCCAGCAGGAGAGGGGGCACCGGGGAGCTGTTTTTT. Its protein product is CASRRGGTGELFF.

The rearrangement links TRBV7-3 to TRBJ1-1, with D perhaps matching TRBD1 (5 bases). With 5 bases removed from V and 1 base from J, the gap between germline ends came to 8 bases. The germline gives CDR1 SGHTA, CDR2 FQGTGA. The CDR3 contains 13 residues. DNA of the CDR3: TGTGCCAGCAGCCGACAGACGAACACTGAAGCTTTCTTT. Its protein product is CASSRQTNTEAFF.

The chain is built from TRBV27 and TRBJ2-5; weak D call: TRBD2 (6 bases). The V and J ends lost 3 bases and 5 bases respectively, with 16 bases between them. The CDR3 is made up of 15 amino acids. CDR1 is MNHEY and CDR2 is SMNVEV in the germline V gene (reference sequence). CDR3 in amino acids: CASSFPGGLRETQYF. Here the CDR3 DNA reads TGTGCCAGCAGTTTTCCCGGGGGACTCAGGGAGACCCAGTACTTC.